This T cell receptor beta chain was documented in a study of T cells in Graves' hyperthyroidism and ophthalmopathy. Amplification of TCR beta CDR3 regions used RNA as the template. The study used the HTBI primer set for a first-round RT-PCR of the TCR CDR3. TCRdb used MiXCR to reprocess the multiplex PCR reads, holding one entry per CDR3 protein. The sample lists 250,000 to 300,000 distinct CDR3 sequences, 10% to 15% seen once, with approximately 8.6% in the top ten. This clonotype occurred many times. The specimen sequenced was blood. The sequence came from a woman in her twenties or thirties with Graves' hyperthyroidism that later progressed to Graves' ophthalmopathy.

The CDR3 DNA reads as TGTGCCAGCAGAAATTCGGGACAGGGATTGAACACTGAAGCTTTCTTT. Residues: CASRNSGQGLNTEAFF. The chain couples TRBV6-2 or TRBV6-3 to TRBJ1-1, with 9 bases matching TRBD1. The trim removed 6 bases at V and 0 bases at J, leaving 8 bases unmatched. In germline, CDR1 is MNHEY, CDR2 SVGEGT. This CDR3 has 16 amino acids.